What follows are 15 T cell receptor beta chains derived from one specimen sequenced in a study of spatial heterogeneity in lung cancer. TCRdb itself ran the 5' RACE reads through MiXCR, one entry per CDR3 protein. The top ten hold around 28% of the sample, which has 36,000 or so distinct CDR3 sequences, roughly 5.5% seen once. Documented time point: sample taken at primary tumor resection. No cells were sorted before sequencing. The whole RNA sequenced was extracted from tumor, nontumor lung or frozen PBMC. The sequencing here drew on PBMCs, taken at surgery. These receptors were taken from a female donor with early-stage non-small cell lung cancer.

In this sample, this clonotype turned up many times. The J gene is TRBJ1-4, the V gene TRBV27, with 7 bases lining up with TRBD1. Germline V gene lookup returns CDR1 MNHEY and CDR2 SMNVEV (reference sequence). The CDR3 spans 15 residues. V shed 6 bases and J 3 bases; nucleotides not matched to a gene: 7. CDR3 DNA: TGTGCCAGCAGCAAAAGGACAGGAGCTAATGAAAAACTGTTTTTT. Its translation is CASSKRTGANEKLFF.

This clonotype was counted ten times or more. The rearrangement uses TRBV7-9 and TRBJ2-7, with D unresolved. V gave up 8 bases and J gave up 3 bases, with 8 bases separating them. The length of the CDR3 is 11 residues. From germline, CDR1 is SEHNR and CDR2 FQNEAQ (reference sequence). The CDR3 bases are TGTGCCAGCTCGAATTTCTACGAGCAGTACTTC. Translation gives CASSNFYEQYF. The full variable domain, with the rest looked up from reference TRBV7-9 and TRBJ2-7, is DTGVSQNPRHKITKRGQNVTFRCDPISEHNRLYWYRQTLGQGPEFLTYFQNEAQLEKSRLLSDRFSAERPKGSFSTLEIQRTEQGDSAMYLCASSNFYEQYFGPGTRLTVT.

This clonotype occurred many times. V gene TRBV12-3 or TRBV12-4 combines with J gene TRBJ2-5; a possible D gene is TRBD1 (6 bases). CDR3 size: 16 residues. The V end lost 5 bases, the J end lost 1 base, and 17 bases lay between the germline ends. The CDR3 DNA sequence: TGTGCCAGCAGTCCTAAGACAGGAGACTTCCAAGAGACCCAGTACTTC. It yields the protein CASSPKTGDFQETQYF.

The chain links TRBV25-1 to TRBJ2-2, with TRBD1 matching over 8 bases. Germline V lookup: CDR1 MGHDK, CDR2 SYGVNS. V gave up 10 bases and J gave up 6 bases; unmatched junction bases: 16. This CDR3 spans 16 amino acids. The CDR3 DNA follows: TGTGCCAACAGCCACCCACAGGGGGTGCGGGCCGGGGAGCTGTTTTTT. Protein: CANSHPQGVRAGELFF.

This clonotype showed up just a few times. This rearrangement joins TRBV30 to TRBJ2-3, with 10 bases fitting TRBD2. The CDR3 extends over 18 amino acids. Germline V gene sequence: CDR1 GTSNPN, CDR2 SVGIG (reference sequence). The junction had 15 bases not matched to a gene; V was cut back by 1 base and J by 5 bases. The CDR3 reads CAWSGDFWSGRAIDTQYF. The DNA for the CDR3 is TGTGCCTGGAGTGGAGACTTCTGGAGCGGGAGGGCCATAGATACGCAGTATTTT.

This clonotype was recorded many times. This chain's CDR3 is CASSYSYGTYEQYF. The CDR3 DNA follows: TGTGCCAGCAGTTACTCCTACGGAACCTACGAGCAGTACTTC. This rearrangement joins TRBV6-5 to TRBJ2-7, with D hard to call. V was clipped by 0 bases and J by 2 bases, with 8 bases between them. Per germline, CDR1 MNHEY and CDR2 SVGAGI. There are 14 residues in the CDR3.

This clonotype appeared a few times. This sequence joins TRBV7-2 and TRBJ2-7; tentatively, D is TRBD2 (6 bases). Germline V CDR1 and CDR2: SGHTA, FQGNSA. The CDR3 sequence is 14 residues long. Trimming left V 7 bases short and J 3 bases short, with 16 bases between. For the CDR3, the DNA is TGTGCCAGCACCCCTGGGGGGTTCCTCTACGAGCAGTACTTC. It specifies CASTPGGFLYEQYF.

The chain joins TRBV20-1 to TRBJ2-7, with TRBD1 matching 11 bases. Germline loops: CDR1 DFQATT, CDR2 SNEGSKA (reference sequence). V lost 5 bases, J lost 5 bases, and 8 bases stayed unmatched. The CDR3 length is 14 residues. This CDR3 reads CSALSGTGGHEQYF. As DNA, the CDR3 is TGCAGTGCTCTTTCCGGGACAGGGGGGCACGAGCAGTACTTC.

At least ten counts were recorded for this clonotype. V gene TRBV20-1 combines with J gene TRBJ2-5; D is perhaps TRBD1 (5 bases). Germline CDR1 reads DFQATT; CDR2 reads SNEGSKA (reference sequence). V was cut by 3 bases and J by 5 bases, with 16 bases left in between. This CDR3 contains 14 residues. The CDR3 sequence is CSARLGLGVETQYF. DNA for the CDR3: TGCAGTGCTAGGTTGGGGCTAGGGGTGGAGACCCAGTACTTC.

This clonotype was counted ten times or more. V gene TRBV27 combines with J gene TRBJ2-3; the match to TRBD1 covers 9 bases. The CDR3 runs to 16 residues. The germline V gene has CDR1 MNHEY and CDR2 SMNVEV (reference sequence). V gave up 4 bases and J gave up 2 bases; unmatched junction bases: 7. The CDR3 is CASSSRGTGFTDTQYF. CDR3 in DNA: TGTGCCAGCAGTTCCCGCGGGACAGGGTTCACAGATACGCAGTATTTT.

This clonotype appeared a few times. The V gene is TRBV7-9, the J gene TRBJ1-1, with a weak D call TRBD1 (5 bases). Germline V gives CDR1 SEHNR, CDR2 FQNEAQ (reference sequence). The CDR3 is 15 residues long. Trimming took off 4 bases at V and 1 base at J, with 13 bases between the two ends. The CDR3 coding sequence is TGTGCCAGCAGCTCGAGACGGGGCAGGAACACTGAAGCTTTCTTT. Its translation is CASSSRRGRNTEAFF.

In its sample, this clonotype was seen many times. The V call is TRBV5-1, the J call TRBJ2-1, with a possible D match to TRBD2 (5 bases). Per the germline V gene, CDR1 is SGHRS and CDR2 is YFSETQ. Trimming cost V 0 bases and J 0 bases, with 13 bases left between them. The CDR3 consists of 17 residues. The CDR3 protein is CASSLGGLASSYNEQFF. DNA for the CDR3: TGCGCCAGCAGCTTGGGAGGCTTAGCGAGCTCCTACAATGAGCAGTTCTTC.

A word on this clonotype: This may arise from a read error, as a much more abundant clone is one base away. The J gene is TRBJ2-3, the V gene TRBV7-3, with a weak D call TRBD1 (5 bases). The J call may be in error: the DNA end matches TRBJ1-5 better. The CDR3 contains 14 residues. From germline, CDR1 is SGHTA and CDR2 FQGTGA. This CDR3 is CASSSRDYQDTQHF. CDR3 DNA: TGTGCCAGCAGCTCGCGGGACTACCAAGATACGCAGCATTTT.

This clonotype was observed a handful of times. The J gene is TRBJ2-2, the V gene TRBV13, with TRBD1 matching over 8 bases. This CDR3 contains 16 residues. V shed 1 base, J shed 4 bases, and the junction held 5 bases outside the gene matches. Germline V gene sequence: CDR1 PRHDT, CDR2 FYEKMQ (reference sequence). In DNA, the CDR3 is TGTGCCAGCAGCTTAGATGCAGGGGGCACCACCGGGGAGCTGTTTTTT. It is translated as CASSLDAGGTTGELFF.

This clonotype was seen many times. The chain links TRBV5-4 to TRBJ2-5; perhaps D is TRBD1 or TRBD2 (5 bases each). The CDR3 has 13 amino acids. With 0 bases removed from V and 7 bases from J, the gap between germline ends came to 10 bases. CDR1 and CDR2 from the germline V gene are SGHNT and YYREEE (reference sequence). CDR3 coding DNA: TGTGCCAGCAGCTTGGGAGGGGAGAGGACCCAGTACTTC. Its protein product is CASSLGGERTQYF.